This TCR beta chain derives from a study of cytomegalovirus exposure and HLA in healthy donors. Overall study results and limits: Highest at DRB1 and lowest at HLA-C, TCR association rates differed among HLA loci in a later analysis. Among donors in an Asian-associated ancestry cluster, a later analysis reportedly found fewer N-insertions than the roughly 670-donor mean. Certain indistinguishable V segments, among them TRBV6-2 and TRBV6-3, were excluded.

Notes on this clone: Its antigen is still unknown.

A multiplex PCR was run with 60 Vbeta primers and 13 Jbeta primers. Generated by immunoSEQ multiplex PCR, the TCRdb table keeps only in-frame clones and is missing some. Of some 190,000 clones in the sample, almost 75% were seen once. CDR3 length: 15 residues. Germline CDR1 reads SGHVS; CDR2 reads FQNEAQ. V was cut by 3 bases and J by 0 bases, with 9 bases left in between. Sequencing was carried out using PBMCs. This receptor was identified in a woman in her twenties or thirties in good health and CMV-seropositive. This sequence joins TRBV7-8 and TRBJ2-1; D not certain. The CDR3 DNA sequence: TGTGCCAGCAGCTTTTCAGGAAGCTCCTACAATGAGCAGTTCTTC. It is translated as CASSFSGSSYNEQFF.